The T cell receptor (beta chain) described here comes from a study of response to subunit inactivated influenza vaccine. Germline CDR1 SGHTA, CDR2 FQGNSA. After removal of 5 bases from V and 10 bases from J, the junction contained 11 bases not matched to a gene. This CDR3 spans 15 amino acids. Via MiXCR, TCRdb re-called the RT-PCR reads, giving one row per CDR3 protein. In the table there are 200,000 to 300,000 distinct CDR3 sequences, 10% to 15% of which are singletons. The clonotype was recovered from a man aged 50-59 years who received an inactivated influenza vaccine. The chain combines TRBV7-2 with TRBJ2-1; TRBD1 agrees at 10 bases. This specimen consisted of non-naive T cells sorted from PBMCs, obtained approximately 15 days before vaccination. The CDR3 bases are TGTGCCAGCAGCGGCCGGGACAGGGGAGAAAGGGAGCAGTTCTTC. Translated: CASSGRDRGEREQFF.